This T cell receptor beta chain was observed in a study of identical twins. Study conclusions and caveats: Models predicted less out-of-frame TCR alpha sharing in monozygotic twins than was found. Part of the zero-insertion signal could reflect confounding by invariant MAIT and iNKT cells.

V dropped 5 bases and J dropped 5 bases, with 21 bases sitting between them. CDR3 length: 16 residues. CDR1 and CDR2 (germline): SEHNR, FQNEAQ (reference sequence). In its sample, this clonotype was seen many times. Its antigen is currently unknown. TCRdb processed the 5' RACE reads anew with MiXCR; each CDR3 protein has one entry. Altogether a few hundred thousand distinct CDR3 sequences are present, 18% being singletons, with the ten largest covering roughly an eighth. This chain connects TRBV7-9 to TRBJ1-2; D may be TRBD1 (6 bases). The receptor's source is a man aged 50 to 60 in good health. The sample taken for sequencing was naive T cells sorted from blood. This chain's CDR3 is CASSTLSGQISYGYTF. The CDR3, as DNA: TGTGCCAGCAGCACGCTGTCGGGACAAATCTCGTATGGCTACACCTTC.